This passage covers 6 T cell receptor beta chains from one sample sequenced in a study of blood T cell repertoires in COVID-19. Assay used: immunoSEQ multiplex PCR; TCRdb lists only in-frame clones, some missing. The data contain 70,000 to 90,000 clones, nearly 90% of them seen just once; the ten biggest clones take up around 30%. Sequenced sample: peripheral blood. The receptors come from a man aged 50 to 60 with acute or convalescent COVID-19.

This sequence joins TRBV13 and TRBJ2-3; D may be TRBD2 (7 bases). Looked up from germline, CDR1 is PRHDT and CDR2 is FYEKMQ (reference sequence). V was clipped by 8 bases and J by 0 bases, with 24 bases between them. The CDR3 sequence is 18 residues long. The CDR3 loop is CASRLRGGAGVSTDTQYF. CDR3 bases: TGTGCCAGCCGCCTAAGGGGGGGCGCGGGAGTGAGCACAGATACGCAGTATTTT.

The rearrangement links TRBV11-3 to TRBJ2-3, with 8 bases matching TRBD2. V gave up 4 bases and J gave up 3 bases; unmatched junction bases: 6. CDR1 is SGHNT, CDR2 YENEEA, per germline. CDR3 size: 15 residues. Written as DNA, the CDR3 is TGTGCCAGCAGCTCCCAAGGCGGGGGGACAGATACGCAGTATTTT. This translates into CASSSQGGGTDTQYF.

J is TRBJ2-2 and V is TRBV6-5; TRBD1 is a possible D gene (6 bases). Germline V gives CDR1 MNHEY, CDR2 SVGAGI. This CDR3 is built from 15 residues. V was cut by 6 bases and J by 2 bases, with 13 bases left in between. The CDR3 here is CASRAQGFNTGELFF. In DNA, the CDR3 is TGTGCCAGCAGAGCACAGGGATTCAACACCGGGGAGCTGTTTTTT.

The V gene is TRBV7-6, the J gene TRBJ2-5, with D possibly being TRBD2 (7 bases). V lost 7 bases, J lost 4 bases, and 16 bases lay in between. Germline V gives CDR1 SGHVS, CDR2 FNYEAQ. The CDR3 spans 14 residues. The CDR3 DNA sequence: TGTGCCAGCATTTCCAGGGGCGGGGGAGAGACCCAGTACTTC. This sequence encodes CASISRGGGETQYF.

CDR3 in DNA: TGCAGTGCTAGTAGCGGACCAGGGGGCTGGACAGATACGCAGTATTTT. Translating gives CSASSGPGGWTDTQYF. The rearrangement uses TRBV20-1 and TRBJ2-3; 8 bases agree with TRBD1. Germline V CDR1 and CDR2: DFQATT, SNEGSKA (reference sequence). With 3 bases clipped from V and 3 bases from J, the junction kept 11 bases outside the gene matches. The CDR3 has 16 residues.

This chain uses TRBV6-5 with TRBJ2-2; 9 nucleotides line up with TRBD2. This CDR3 region has 16 residues. Germline values: CDR1 MNHEY, CDR2 SVGAGI. Trimming removed 1 base from V and 3 bases from J; junction bases left unmatched: 3. The CDR3 loop reads CASSYWASGDTGELFF. CDR3 nucleotides: TGTGCCAGCAGTTACTGGGCTAGCGGGGACACCGGGGAGCTGTTTTTT.